The entry below describes one TCR beta chain. This clonotype has a count of ten or more. It has no known antigen specificity. Nothing much larger sits one base from this clone, and base qualities are not available. Library method: 5' RACE. The listed sequencing device is NextSeq 500. The TCR library protocol attached unique molecular identifiers to individual cDNA molecules to correct for sequencing error and PCR bias. TCR alpha and beta chains were both sequenced, and the abundances of alpha and beta sequences in each sample were closely correlated with each other. The authors' analysis ran thus. Decombinator V4 was used to annotate TCR sequences for V gene, J gene and CDR3. TCRs were defined as expanded if a significant change between any two time points was detected under a Poisson model with p below 0.0001. TCR abundances were normalised to the total number of TCRs sequenced per sample and were expressed as counts per million. TRAV1-2 paired with TRAJ12, TRAJ20 or TRAJ33 defined MAIT TCRs, while TRAV10 paired with TRAJ18 defined iNKT TCRs. VDJdb, accessed 1 November 2021, was searched for CMV, EBV and SARS-CoV-2 annotated TCRs, excluding TCRs annotated for multiple antigens. The raw public data were reprocessed by TCRdb itself: fastp quality trimming at Q25, MiXCR clonotype calling, in-frame beta chains only. Every distinct CDR3 protein forms one entry, paired with its most common genes and DNA. TCRdb assigned the V and J calls; the authors' analysis was not used. Present in this sample are about 25,000 distinct CDR3 sequences, about 4.6% of which were seen just once. More than 9.5% of the sample comes from the top ten.

The study was a case-control design nested within a healthcare worker cohort in London, UK, with weekly nasopharyngeal swab PCR tests and blood sampling. Healthcare workers were recruited during the week of the UK lockdown, between 23 and 31 March 2020, and followed weekly for up to roughly 15 weeks. The data originate from a study of early T cells in non-severe SARS-CoV-2 infection (dated by TCRdb to 2020 to 2022). Turning to the overall study: Bulk RNA from unsorted whole blood was used for TCR sequencing, so alpha and beta chains could not be paired.

Taken from cysteine to phenylalanine, the CDR3 has 14 residues. Only CDR3 DNA remains: 42 bases, in frame from the first base. The germline V gene provides CDR1 SQVTM and CDR2 ANQGSEA. The germline ends are 12 bases apart after V is trimmed by 4 bases and J by 2 bases. The research as a whole found: Matching against VDJdb was skewed toward anti-spike CD8 responses, likely underestimated virus-specific expansions, and missed private and CD4 specificities.

The sequenced sample consisted of whole blood. The receptor comes from an adult who was a healthcare worker with PCR-confirmed SARS-CoV-2 infection or an uninfected control (not recorded which). The chain links TRBV29-1 with TRBJ1-5, with no D gene named confidently. The encoded CDR3 is CSVGGTPRNQPQHF. The base sequence is TGCAGCGTTGGGGGTACCCCGCGCAATCAGCCCCAGCATTTT.